Each of the 13 T cell receptor beta chains below was sequenced from the same sample in a study of chronic HIV infection and antiretroviral therapy. TCRdb itself ran the 5' RACE reads through MiXCR, one entry per CDR3 protein. The sample contains over 40,000 distinct CDR3 sequences, about 20% of which appear only once. The sequenced material came from peripheral blood. Receptors were obtained from an adult who had HIV and had not received antiretroviral therapy, or was an uninfected healthy control (not recorded which).

The chain is built from TRBV20-1 and TRBJ1-1, with D perhaps TRBD1 (5 bases). Trimming left V 0 bases short and J 8 bases short, with 16 bases between. This CDR3 region has 14 residues. The V gene's germline CDR1 is DFQATT and CDR2 SNEGSKA (reference sequence). In nucleotides, the CDR3 is TGCAGTGCTAGAGATATTGACAGCCCTATGGAAGCTTTCTTT. It yields the protein CSARDIDSPMEAFF.

This clonotype was detected only a few times. This chain uses TRBV28 with TRBJ1-5, with unresolved D. CDR1 is MDHEN and CDR2 is SYDVKM in the germline V gene. This CDR3 comprises 14 residues. V was shortened by 5 bases and J by 4 bases, with 12 bases between the two germline ends. CDR3 DNA: TGTGCCAGCAGTCCCCACGGCGGTAATCAGCCCCAGCATTTT. This translates into CASSPHGGNQPQHF.

This rearrangement joins TRBV2 to TRBJ2-7; weak D call: TRBD2 (5 bases). The CDR3 spans 12 residues. V lost 4 bases and J lost 12, with 16 bases in between. Germline V CDR1 and CDR2: SNHLY, FYNNEI. The CDR3: CASSGTQKGVYF. The CDR3, as DNA: TGTGCCAGCAGTGGGACTCAAAAGGGAGTGTACTTC. The variable domain in full, with the rest retrieved from reference TRBV2 and TRBJ2-7, is EPEVTQTPSHQVTQMGQEVILRCVPISNHLYFYWYRQILGQKVEFLVSFYNNEISEKSEIFDDQFSVERPDGSNFTLKIRSTKLEDSAMYFCASSGTQKGVYFGPGTRLTVT.

This clonotype showed up just a few times. The J gene is TRBJ1-1, the V gene TRBV2; the D is unclear. Germline CDR1 reads SNHLY; CDR2 reads FYNNEI. The CDR3 runs to 13 residues. The V and J ends lost 4 bases and 1 base respectively, with 7 bases between them. The CDR3 loop reads CASSAGENTEAFF. CDR3 DNA: TGTGCCAGCAGTGCCGGGGAGAACACTGAAGCTTTCTTT.

This clonotype was detected a few times. This chain connects TRBV20-1 to TRBJ2-5; 8 nucleotides line up with TRBD1. V lost 0 bases to trimming and J lost 2 bases; unmatched junction nucleotides: 5. This CDR3 region has 15 residues. Germline V lookup: CDR1 DFQATT, CDR2 SNEGSKA (reference sequence). CDR3 sequence reads: CSARDQTGEQETQYF. The CDR3 DNA is TGCAGTGCTAGAGATCAGACAGGGGAACAAGAGACCCAGTACTTC.

This clonotype was recorded at least ten times. The chain recombines TRBV12-3 or TRBV12-4 with TRBJ1-6; D not resolved. CDR3 length: 13 amino acids. The germline V and J ends were trimmed by 3 bases and 2 bases, with 2 bases remaining between them. CDR3 in amino acids: CASSFTYNSPLHF. DNA for the CDR3: TGTGCCAGCAGTTTCACCTATAATTCACCCCTCCACTTT.

The genes are TRBV4-1 and TRBJ2-1, with 8 bases fitting TRBD1. From germline, CDR1 is MGHRA and CDR2 YSYEKL. V shed 1 base and J 2 bases; nucleotides not matched to a gene: 4. The CDR3 runs 16 residues. CDR3 in DNA: TGCGCCAGCAGCCAAGGTCAGGGGGCGCCCTACAATGAGCAGTTCTTC. Amino acid sequence: CASSQGQGAPYNEQFF.

This clonotype has more than one count but fewer than ten. This chain links TRBV28 with TRBJ1-6, with D perhaps TRBD1 (6 bases). Germline assignment: CDR1 MDHEN and CDR2 SYDVKM. The V end lost 4 bases, the J end lost 8 bases, and 12 bases lay between the germline ends. The CDR3 has 14 residues. CDR3: CASSSGGGHSPLHF. The CDR3 region has the DNA TGTGCCAGCAGTTCGGGGGGCGGCCATTCACCCCTCCACTTT.

This clonotype was observed a handful of times. V usage is TRBV28 and J usage is TRBJ2-1, with D perhaps matching TRBD1 (5 bases). The V gene lost 3 bases and the J gene lost 7 bases, with 7 bases spanning the gap. The CDR3 covers 12 residues. Per germline, CDR1 MDHEN and CDR2 SYDVKM. CDR3 region: CASSFSGNEQFF. The CDR3 nucleotides are TGTGCCAGCAGTTTTTCAGGGAATGAGCAGTTCTTC.

The chain couples TRBV5-1 to TRBJ1-1; possible D gene TRBD1, 5 bases. The CDR3 loop spans 12 amino acids. Per germline, CDR1 SGHRS and CDR2 YFSETQ. V gave up 4 bases and J gave up 8 bases, with 12 bases separating them. The DNA of the CDR3 is TGCGCCAGCAGCCTCCAGGGAGTCGAAGCTTTCTTT. This encodes CASSLQGVEAFF.

This clonotype was detected a few times. This chain joins TRBV11-2 and TRBJ2-7; 7 bases align to TRBD1. The germline V gene encodes CDR1 SGHAT and CDR2 FQNNGV. The length of the CDR3 is 13 residues. The V gene end was trimmed by 5 bases and the J gene end by 3 bases; junction bases not matched to a gene: 4. For the CDR3, the DNA is TGTGCCAGCAGCCGGGACAGCCTCTACGAGCAGTACTTC. It yields the protein CASSRDSLYEQYF.

J is TRBJ1-5 and V is TRBV6-6; D is unresolved. Looked up from germline, CDR1 is MNHNY and CDR2 is SVGAGI (reference sequence). The CDR3 has 15 residues. With 0 bases removed from V and 7 bases from J, the gap between germline ends came to 13 bases. The CDR3: CASSYSNLGEQPQHF. CDR3 DNA sequence: TGTGCCAGCAGTTACTCGAACTTAGGCGAGCAGCCCCAGCATTTT.

As to this clonotype: The final CDR3 position lacks the conserved phenylalanine or tryptophan, pointing to a likely read error. Because the CDR3's place on the DNA is in doubt, the DNA is left out and the CDR3 is given as listed by TCRdb. The chain couples TRBV2 to TRBJ2-5. Per germline, CDR1 SNHLY and CDR2 FYNNEI. From its first to its last residue, the CDR3 has 10 amino acids. The CDR3 loop is CASSANFLMA.